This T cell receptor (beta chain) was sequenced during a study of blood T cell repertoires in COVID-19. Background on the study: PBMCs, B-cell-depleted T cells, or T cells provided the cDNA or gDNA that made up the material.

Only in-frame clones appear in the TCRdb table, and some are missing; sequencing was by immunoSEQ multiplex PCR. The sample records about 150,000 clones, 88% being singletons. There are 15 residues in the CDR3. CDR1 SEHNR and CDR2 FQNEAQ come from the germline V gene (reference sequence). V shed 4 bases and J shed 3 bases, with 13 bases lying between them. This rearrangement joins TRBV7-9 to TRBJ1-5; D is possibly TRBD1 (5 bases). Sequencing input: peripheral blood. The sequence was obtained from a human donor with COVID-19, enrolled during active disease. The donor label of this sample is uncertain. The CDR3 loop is CASSSAGGNNQPQHF. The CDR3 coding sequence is TGTGCCAGCAGCTCCGCCGGGGGGAACAATCAGCCCCAGCATTTT.